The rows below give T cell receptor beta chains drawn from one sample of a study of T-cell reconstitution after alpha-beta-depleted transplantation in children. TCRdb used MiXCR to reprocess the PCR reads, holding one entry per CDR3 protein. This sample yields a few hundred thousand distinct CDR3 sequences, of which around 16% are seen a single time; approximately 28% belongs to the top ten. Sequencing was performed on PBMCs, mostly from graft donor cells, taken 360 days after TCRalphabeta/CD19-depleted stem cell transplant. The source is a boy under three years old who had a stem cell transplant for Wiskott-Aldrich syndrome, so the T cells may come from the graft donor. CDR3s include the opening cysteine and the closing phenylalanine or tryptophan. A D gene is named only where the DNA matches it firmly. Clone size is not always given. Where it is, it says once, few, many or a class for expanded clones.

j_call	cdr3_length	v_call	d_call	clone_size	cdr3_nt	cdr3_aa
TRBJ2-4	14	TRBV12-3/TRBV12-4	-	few	TGTGCCAGCAGTTTTTTTCCAGCCAAAAACATTCAGTACTTC	CASSFFPAKNIQYF
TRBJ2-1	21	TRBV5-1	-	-	TGCGCCAGCAGCTTACCCGCGACAGGAGCTAAACCATCGAGCTCCTACAATGAGCAGTTCTTC	CASSLPATGAKPSSSYNEQFF
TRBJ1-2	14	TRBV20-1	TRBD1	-	TGCAGTGCTAGGCGGGACAGCCTTAACTATGGCTACACCTTC	CSARRDSLNYGYTF
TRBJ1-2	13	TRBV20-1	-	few	TGCAGTGCTTCCGAGCCCTGGGGCTATGGCTACACCTTC	CSASEPWGYGYTF
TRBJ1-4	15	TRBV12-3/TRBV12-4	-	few	TGTGCCAGCAGTTTTCATGGGGGTAGGGATGAAAAACTGTTTTTT	CASSFHGGRDEKLFF
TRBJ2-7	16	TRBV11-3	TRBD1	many	TGTGCCAGCAGCCTCAGCTCGACAGGGGCCTCCTACGAGCAGTACTTC	CASSLSSTGASYEQYF
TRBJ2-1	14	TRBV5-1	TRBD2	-	TGCGCCAGCAGCTGGTCACTAGCGTGGAATGAGCAGTTCTTC	CASSWSLAWNEQFF
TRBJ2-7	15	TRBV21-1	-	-	TGTGCCAGCACCAAACCCCAGGACAGGGGAAAAGAGCAGTACTTC	CASTKPQDRGKEQYF
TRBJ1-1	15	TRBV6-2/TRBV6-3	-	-	TGTGCCAGCAGAAGTACTTCCACAGGGAAGGCTGAAGCTTTCTTT	CASRSTSTGKAEAFF
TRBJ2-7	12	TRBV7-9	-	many	TGTGCCAGCGGAAGACTGACGGGAGAGCAGTACTTC	CASGRLTGEQYF
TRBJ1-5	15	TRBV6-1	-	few	TGTGCCAGCAGTGGGGGGTCCGCCGGTTATCAGCCCCAGCATTTT	CASSGGSAGYQPQHF
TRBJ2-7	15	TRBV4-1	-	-	TGCGCCAGCAGCCTCCTACAGGGTCGCTCCTACGAGCAGTACTTC	CASSLLQGRSYEQYF
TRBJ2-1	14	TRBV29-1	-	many	TGCAGTCGTGTCGGGACCTCGAAGGACAATGAGCAGTTCTTC	CSRVGTSKDNEQFF
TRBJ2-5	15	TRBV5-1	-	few	TGCGCCAGCAGGAGGGGAAGCGGGTTACAAGAGACCCACTACTTC	CASRRGSGLQETHYF
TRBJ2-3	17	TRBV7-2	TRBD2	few	TGTGCCAGCAGCTTACCCCGACTAGCGGGAGCCGAAGATACGCAGTATTTT	CASSLPRLAGAEDTQYF
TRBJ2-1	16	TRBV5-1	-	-	TGCGCCAGCAGCTTGGTATGGCAGATACGCTACAATGAGCAGTTCTTC	CASSLVWQIRYNEQFF
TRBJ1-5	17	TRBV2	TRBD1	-	TGTGCCAGCAGTGAAAGGGGGACAGGGGTTGCCAATCAGCCCCAGCATTTT	CASSERGTGVANQPQHF
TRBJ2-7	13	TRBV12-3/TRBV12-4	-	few	TGTGCCAGCAGCTTAACGAACTCCTACGAGCAGTACTTC	CASSLTNSYEQYF
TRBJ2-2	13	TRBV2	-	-	TGTGCCAGCAGATTTATGGCTCCCGGGGAGCTGTTTTTT	CASRFMAPGELFF
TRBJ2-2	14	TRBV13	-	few	TGTGCCAGCAGCTACACCTCTAACACCGGGGAGCTGTTTTTT	CASSYTSNTGELFF
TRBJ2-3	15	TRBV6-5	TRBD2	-	TGTGCCAGCAGTTATGAGCGGGAGGGCCTAGATACGCAGTATTTT	CASSYEREGLDTQYF
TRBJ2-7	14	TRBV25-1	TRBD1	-	TGTGCCAGCAGCTTGACAGGGTCCATCTACGAGCAGTACTTC	CASSLTGSIYEQYF
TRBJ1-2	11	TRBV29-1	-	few	TGCAGCGTTGGCGGACACTATGGCTACACCTTC	CSVGGHYGYTF
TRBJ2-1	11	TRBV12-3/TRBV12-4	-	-	TGTGCCAGCAGCGCCGGGGGAAGCAGGTTCTTC	CASSAGGSRFF
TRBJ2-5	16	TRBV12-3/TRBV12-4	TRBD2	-	TGTGCCAGCAGTTACTCCCGGCTAGCGGGAGGAGAGACCCAGTACTTC	CASSYSRLAGGETQYF
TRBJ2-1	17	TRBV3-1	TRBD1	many	TGTGCCAGCAGCCCCCTCCGGCCGGGACAGGGGCACAATGAGCAGTTCTTC	CASSPLRPGQGHNEQFF
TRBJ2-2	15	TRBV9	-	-	TGTGCCAGCAGCATCCTCGGGGCAGCCGCCGGGGAGCTGTTTTTT	CASSILGAAAGELFF
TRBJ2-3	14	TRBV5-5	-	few	TGTGCCAGCAGCTCGGGACTCTTTCGGGATACGCAGTATTTT	CASSSGLFRDTQYF
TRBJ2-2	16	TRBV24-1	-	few	TGTGCCACCAGTGATCGACGGGACATATACACCGGGGAGCTGTTTTTT	CATSDRRDIYTGELFF
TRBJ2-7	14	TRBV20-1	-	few	TGCAGTGCCCTGTATAGGCTTTCGGACTACGAGCAGTACTTC	CSALYRLSDYEQYF
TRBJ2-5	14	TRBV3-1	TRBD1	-	TGTGCCAGCAGCCCTAGGACAGGGGCGCTGGCCCAGTACTTC	CASSPRTGALAQYF
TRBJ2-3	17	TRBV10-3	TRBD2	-	TGTGCCATCAGTGACGGATTTAGCGGGAGCGGCACAGATACGCAGTATTTT	CAISDGFSGSGTDTQYF
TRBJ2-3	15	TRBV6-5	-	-	TGTGCCAGCAGTTATCCGGGGGGCGGAGGAAATACGCAGTATTTT	CASSYPGGGGNTQYF
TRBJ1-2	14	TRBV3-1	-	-	TGTGCCAGCAGCCCCCGCGCCAGTTACTATGGCTACACCTTC	CASSPRASYYGYTF
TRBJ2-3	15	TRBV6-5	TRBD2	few	TGTGCCAGCAGTTCTAGCGGGAGGCCCACAGATACGCAGTATTTT	CASSSSGRPTDTQYF
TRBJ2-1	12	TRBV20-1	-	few	TGCAGTGCTAGTTGGGGCCACAATGAGCAGTTCTTC	CSASWGHNEQFF
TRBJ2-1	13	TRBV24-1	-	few	TGTGCCACCAGGGAAGGAGGGAAATATGAGCAGTTCTTC	CATREGGKYEQFF
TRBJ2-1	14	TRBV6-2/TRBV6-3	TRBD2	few	TGTGCCAGCTCTGGGACTAGCGGGGGGAGTGAGCAGTTCTTC	CASSGTSGGSEQFF
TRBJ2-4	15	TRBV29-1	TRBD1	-	TGCAGCGTCAGGGACAGTAGGCTAGCCAAAAACATTCAGTACTTC	CSVRDSRLAKNIQYF
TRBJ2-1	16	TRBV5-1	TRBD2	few	TGCGCCAGCAGCACTCGGACTAGCGGATCCTACAATGAGCAGTTCTTC	CASSTRTSGSYNEQFF
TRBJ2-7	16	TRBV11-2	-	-	TGTGCCAGCAGCTCAATTAAGGGGACACTTTTCTACGAGCAGTACTTC	CASSSIKGTLFYEQYF
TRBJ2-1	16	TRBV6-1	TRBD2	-	TGTGCCAGCAGTCTGTGGACTAGCGGGAGCGACAATGAGCAGTTCTTC	CASSLWTSGSDNEQFF
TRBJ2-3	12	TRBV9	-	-	TGTGCCAGCAGCGTAGCTCCAGATACGCAGTATTTT	CASSVAPDTQYF
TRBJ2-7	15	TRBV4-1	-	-	TGCGCCAGCAGTAGAAATGCGTTGCATTCCTACGAGCAGTACTTC	CASSRNALHSYEQYF
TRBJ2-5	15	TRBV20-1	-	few	TGCAGTGCTAGAGTGGGGAGTCAGGCTGCGGAGACCCAGTACTTC	CSARVGSQAAETQYF
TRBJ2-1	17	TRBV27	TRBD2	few	TGTGCCAGCAGTTTATGGGGACTAGCGGGGGGGTACAATGAGCAGTTCTTC	CASSLWGLAGGYNEQFF
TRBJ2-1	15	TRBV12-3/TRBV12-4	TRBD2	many	TGTGCCAGCAGCTCCCGACTAGCGGGAGGTAATGAGCAGTTCTTC	CASSSRLAGGNEQFF
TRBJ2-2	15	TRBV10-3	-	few	TGTGCCATCAGTGGAGGCGGGCGGGGCATCGGGGAGCTGTTTTTT	CAISGGGRGIGELFF
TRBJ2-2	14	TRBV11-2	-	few	TGTGCCAGCACCAGACGGCCGAACACCGGGGAGCTGTTTTTT	CASTRRPNTGELFF
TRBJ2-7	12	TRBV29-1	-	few	TGCAGCGTTGAGAGGGGTTCCTACGAGCAGTACTTC	CSVERGSYEQYF
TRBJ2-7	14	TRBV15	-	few	TGTGCCACCAGCAGAGCGGGACCCCTGGACGAGCAGTACTTC	CATSRAGPLDEQYF
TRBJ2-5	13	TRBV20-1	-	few	TGCAGTGCTAGAGGAAGTCAGGGAGAGACCCAGTACTTC	CSARGSQGETQYF
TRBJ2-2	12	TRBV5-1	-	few	TGCGCCAGTGGAGGAAACACCGGGGAGCTGTTTTTT	CASGGNTGELFF
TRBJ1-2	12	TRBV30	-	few	TGTGCCTCCATCCGGGACACTTGGGGCTACACCTTC	CASIRDTWGYTF
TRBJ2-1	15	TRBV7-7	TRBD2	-	TGTGCCAGCAGCCCCGGGAGGGGACTAGGGAATGAGCAGTTCTTC	CASSPGRGLGNEQFF
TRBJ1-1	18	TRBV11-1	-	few	TGTGCCAGCAGCTTAGTAAGGTCCAACAGGGCGTCGAACACTGAAGCTTTCTTT	CASSLVRSNRASNTEAFF
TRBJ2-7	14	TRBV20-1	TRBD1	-	TGCAGTGCTAGGCCCGGGACAGGCGCCTACGAGCAGTACTTC	CSARPGTGAYEQYF
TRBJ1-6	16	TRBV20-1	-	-	TGCAGTGCTAGAGATAAGGGGGGATACTATAATTCACCCCTCCACTTT	CSARDKGGYYNSPLHF
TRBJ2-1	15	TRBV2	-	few	TGTGCCAGCAGTGACGCAGAACCATTCTACAATGAGCAGTTCTTC	CASSDAEPFYNEQFF
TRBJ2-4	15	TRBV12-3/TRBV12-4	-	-	TGTGCCAGCAGCCGCGCCCTCGCCGGGGTCCACATTCAGTACTTC	CASSRALAGVHIQYF